The following is a T cell receptor (beta chain) sequence with its context. These data belong to a study of shared clonotypes between healthy human individuals. Sequencing used immunoSEQ multiplex PCR; TCRdb keeps in-frame clones, though not all of them. The sample holds roughly 760,000 clones, about 74% seen once. Germline V gives CDR1 SNHLY, CDR2 FYNNEI. The CDR3 has 13 residues. The TCR sequence derives from a woman in her twenties or thirties in good health. The chain joins TRBV2 to TRBJ2-1; 13 positions match TRBD2. Source material: memory CD4+ T cells sorted from blood. This sample's subset: CD45RA-negative fraction. For the CDR3, the DNA is TGTGTTTCCACTAGCGGGAGGGCCAATGAGCAGTTCTTC. Protein sequence: CVSTSGRANEQFF.